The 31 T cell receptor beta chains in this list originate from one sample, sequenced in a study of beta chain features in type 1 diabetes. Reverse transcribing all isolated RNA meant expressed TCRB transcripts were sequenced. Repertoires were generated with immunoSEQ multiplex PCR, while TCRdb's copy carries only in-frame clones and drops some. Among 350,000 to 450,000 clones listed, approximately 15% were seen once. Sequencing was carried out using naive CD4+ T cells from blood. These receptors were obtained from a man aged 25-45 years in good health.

CDR3 DNA sequence: TGCAGTGCCAAGTCCTATCAGCCCCAGCATTTT. This encodes CSAKSYQPQHF. The J gene is TRBJ1-5, the V gene TRBV20-1, with unresolved D. Germline assignment: CDR1 DFQATT and CDR2 SNEGSKA (reference sequence). This CDR3 has 11 amino acids. Trimming removed 6 bases from V and 5 bases from J, with 8 bases in between.

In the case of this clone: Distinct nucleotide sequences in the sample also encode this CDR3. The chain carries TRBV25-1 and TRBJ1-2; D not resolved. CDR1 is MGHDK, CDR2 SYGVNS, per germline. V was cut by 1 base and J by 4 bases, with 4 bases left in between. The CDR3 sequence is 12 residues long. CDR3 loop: CASSEFGYGYTF. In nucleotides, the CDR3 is TGTGCCAGCAGTGAATTCGGCTATGGCTACACCTTC.

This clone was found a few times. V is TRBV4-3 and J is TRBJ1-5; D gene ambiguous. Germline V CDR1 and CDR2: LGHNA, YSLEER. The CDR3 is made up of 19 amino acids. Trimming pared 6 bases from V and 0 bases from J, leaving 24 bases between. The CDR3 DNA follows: TGCGCCAGCAGATCGGCGGGAGAGCCCGTCTGGGATAGCAATCAGCCCCAGCATTTT. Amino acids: CASRSAGEPVWDSNQPQHF.

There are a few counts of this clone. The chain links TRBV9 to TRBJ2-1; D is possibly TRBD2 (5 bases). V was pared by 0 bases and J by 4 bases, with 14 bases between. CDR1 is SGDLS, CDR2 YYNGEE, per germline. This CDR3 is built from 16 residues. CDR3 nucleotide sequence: TGTGCCAGCAGCGTAGGCGCAGCCCCGGGATACAATGAGCAGTTCTTC. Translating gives CASSVGAAPGYNEQFF.

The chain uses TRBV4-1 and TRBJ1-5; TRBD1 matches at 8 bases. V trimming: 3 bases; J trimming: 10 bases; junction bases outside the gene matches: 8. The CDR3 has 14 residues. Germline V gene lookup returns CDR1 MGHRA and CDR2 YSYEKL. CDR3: CASSHRTGSNPQHF. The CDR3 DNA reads TGCGCCAGCAGCCACAGGACAGGGTCGAATCCCCAGCATTTT.

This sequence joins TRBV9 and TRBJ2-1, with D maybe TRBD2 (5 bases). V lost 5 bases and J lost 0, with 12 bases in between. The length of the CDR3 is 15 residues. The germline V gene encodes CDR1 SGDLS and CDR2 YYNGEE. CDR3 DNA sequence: TGTGCCAGCAGTATTAGCCGGGGCTCCTACAATGAGCAGTTCTTC. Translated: CASSISRGSYNEQFF.

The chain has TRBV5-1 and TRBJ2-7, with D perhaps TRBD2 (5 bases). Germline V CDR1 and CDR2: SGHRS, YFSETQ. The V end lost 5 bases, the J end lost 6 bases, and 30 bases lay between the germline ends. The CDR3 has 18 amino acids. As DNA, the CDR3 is TGCGCCAGCAGATATGACCTGATGAGAAGGGCGACTACCGGCGAGCAGTACTTC. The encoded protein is CASRYDLMRRATTGEQYF.

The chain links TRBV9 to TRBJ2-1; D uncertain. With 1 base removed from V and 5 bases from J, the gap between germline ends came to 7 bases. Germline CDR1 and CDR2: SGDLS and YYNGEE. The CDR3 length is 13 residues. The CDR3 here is CASSVRIDNEQFF. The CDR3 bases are TGTGCCAGCAGCGTAAGGATAGACAATGAGCAGTTCTTC.

CDR3 in amino acids: CASSLSGRASDEQFF. CDR3 bases: TGTGCCAGCAGCCTTAGCGGGAGGGCCTCGGATGAGCAGTTCTTC. The V call is TRBV7-3, the J call TRBJ2-1, with TRBD2 matching 11 bases. Germline CDR1 SGHTA, CDR2 FQGTGA. V was clipped by 5 bases and J by 8 bases; unmatched bases: 8. The CDR3 is 15 amino acids.

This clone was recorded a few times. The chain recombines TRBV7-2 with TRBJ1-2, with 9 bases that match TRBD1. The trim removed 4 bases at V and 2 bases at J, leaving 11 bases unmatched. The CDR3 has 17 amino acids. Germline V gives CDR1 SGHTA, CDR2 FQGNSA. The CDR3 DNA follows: TGTGCCAGCAGCTCCGAATACGGACAGGGGAGGAACTATGGCTACACCTTC. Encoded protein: CASSSEYGQGRNYGYTF.

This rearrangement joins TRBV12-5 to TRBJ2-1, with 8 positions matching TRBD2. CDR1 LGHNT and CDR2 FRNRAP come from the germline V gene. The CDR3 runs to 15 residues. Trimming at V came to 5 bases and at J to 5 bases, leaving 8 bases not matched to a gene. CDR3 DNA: TGTGCTAGTGGTCCGGGACTAGTGCTCCACAATGAGCAGTTCTTC. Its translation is CASGPGLVLHNEQFF.

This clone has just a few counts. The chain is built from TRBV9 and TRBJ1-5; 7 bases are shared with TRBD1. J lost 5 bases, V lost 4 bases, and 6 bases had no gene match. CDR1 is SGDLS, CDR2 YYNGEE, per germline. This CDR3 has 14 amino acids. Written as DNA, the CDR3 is TGTGCCAGCAGCAGGGACAGCACGTATCAGCCCCAGCATTTT. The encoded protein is CASSRDSTYQPQHF.

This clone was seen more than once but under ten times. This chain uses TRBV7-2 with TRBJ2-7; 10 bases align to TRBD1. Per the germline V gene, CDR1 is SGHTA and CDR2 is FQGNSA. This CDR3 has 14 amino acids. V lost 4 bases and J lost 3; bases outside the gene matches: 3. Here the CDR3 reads CASSSRTGGYEQYF. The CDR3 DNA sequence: TGTGCCAGCAGCTCCAGGACAGGGGGCTACGAGCAGTACTTC.

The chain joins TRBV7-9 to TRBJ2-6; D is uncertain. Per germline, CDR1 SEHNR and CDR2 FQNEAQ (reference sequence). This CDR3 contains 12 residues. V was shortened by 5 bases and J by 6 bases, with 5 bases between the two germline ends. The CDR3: CASSPPANVLTF. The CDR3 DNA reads TGTGCCAGCAGCCCACCGGCCAACGTCCTGACTTTC.

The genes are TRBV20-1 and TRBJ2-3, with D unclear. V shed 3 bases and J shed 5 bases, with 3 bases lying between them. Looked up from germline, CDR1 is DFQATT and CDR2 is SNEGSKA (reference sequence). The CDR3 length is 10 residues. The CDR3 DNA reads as TGCAGTGCTAGTGTAGATACGCAGTATTTT. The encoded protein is CSASVDTQYF.

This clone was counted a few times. CDR3: CASSARTSGSSEQFF. In DNA form, the CDR3 reads TGTGCCAGCAGCGCTAGGACTAGCGGGAGTAGTGAGCAGTTCTTC. This chain uses TRBV6-1 with TRBJ2-1; 13 bases line up with TRBD2. Germline V lookup: CDR1 MNHNS, CDR2 SASEGT. The CDR3 covers 15 residues. J lost 9 bases, V lost 6 bases, and 8 bases had no gene match.

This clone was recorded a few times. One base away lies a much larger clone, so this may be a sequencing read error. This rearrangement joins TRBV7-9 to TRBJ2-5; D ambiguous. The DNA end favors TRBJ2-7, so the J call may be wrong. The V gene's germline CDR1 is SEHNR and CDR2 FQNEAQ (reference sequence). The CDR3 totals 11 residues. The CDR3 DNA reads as TGTGCCAGCAGCTTAACCTACGAGCAGTACTTC. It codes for CASSLTYEQYF.

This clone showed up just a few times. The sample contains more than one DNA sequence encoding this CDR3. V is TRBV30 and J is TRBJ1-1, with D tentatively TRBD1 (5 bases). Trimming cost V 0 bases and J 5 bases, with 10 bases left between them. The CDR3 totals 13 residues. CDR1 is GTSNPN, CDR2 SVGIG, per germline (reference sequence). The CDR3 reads CAWSVRGGTEAFF. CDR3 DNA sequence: TGTGCCTGGAGTGTACGCGGGGGAACTGAAGCTTTCTTT.

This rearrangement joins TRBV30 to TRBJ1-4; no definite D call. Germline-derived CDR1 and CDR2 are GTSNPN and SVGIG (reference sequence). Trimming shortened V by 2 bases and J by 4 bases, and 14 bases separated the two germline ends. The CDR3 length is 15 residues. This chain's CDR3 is CAWSPVSRNNEKLFF. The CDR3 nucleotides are TGTGCCTGGAGTCCAGTAAGCCGAAATAATGAAAAACTGTTTTTT.

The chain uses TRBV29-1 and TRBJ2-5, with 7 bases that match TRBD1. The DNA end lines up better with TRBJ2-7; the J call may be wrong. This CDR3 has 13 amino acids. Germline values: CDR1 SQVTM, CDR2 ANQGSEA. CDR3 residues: CSAQGVRGYEQYF. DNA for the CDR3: TGCAGCGCTCAGGGGGTTCGAGGGTACGAGCAGTACTTC.

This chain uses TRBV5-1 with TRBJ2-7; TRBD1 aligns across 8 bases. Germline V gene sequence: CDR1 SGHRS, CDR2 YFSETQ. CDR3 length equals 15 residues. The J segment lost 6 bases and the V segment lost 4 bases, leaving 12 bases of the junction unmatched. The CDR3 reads CASSDTGGLIFEQYF. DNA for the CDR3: TGCGCCAGCAGCGACACAGGGGGTCTTATCTTCGAGCAGTACTTC.

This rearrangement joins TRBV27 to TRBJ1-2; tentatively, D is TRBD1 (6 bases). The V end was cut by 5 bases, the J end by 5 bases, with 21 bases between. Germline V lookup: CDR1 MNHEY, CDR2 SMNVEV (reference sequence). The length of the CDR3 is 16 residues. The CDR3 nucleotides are TGTGCCAGCAGTACAGGGAACCCGACTTTGTGGTATGGCTACACCTTC. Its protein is CASSTGNPTLWYGYTF.

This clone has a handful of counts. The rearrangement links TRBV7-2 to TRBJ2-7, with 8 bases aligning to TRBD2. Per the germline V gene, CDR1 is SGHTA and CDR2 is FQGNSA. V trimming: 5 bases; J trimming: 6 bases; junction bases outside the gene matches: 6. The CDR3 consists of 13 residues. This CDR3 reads CASSPGGPREQYF. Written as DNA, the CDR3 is TGTGCCAGCAGCCCGGGGGGGCCACGCGAGCAGTACTTC. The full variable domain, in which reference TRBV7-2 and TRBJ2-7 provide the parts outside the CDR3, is GAGVSQSPSNKVTEKGKDVELRCDPISGHTALYWYRQSLGQGLEFLIYFQGNSAPDKSGLPSDRFSAERTGGSVSTLTIQRTQQEDSAVYLCASSPGGPREQYFGPGTRLTVT.

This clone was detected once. CDR3 DNA: TGTGCCAGCAGCGTTACAGGGGAAGGGACCCAGTACTTC. Translated, it gives CASSVTGEGTQYF. This chain links TRBV9 with TRBJ2-5, with TRBD1 matching over 7 bases. The CDR3 has 13 residues. Trimming cost V 2 bases and J 7 bases; bases outside gene matches: 5. Germline CDR1 and CDR2: SGDLS and YYNGEE.

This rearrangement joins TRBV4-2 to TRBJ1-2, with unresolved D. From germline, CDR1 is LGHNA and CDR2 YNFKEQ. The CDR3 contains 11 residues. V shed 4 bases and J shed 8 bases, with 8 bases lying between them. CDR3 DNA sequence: TGTGCCAGCAGCCTCAGAGACGGCTACACCTTC. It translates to CASSLRDGYTF.

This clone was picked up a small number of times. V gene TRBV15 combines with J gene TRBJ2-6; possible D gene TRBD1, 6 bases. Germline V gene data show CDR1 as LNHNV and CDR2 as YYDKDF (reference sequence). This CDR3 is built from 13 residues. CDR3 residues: CATRGSGANVLTF. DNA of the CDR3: TGTGCGACAAGGGGGTCTGGGGCCAACGTCCTGACTTTC.

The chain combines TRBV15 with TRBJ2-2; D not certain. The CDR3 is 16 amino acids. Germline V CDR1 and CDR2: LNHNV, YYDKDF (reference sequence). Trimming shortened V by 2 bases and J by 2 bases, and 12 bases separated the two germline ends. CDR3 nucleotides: TGTGCCACCAGCAGAAGACGGTTCCCCAACACCGGGGAGCTGTTTTTT. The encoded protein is CATSRRRFPNTGELFF.

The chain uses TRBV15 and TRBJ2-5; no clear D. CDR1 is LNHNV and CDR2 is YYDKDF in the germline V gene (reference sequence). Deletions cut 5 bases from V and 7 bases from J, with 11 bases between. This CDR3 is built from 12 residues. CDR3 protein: CATSSNWGTQYF. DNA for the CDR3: TGTGCCACCAGCTCTAATTGGGGGACCCAGTACTTC.

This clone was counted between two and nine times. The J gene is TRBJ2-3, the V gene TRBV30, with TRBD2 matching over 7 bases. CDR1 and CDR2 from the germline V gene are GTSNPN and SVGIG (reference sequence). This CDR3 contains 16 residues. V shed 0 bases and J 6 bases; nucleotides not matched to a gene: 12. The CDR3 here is CAWSVLGLGSLDTQYF. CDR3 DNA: TGTGCCTGGAGTGTACTTGGACTAGGGTCTTTGGATACGCAGTATTTT.

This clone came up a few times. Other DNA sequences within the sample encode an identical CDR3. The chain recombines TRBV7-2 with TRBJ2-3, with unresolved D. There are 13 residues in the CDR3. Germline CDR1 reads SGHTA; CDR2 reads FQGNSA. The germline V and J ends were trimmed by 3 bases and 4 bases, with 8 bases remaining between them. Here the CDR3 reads CASSFRVADTQYF. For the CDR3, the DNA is TGTGCCAGCAGCTTCAGAGTTGCAGATACGCAGTATTTT.

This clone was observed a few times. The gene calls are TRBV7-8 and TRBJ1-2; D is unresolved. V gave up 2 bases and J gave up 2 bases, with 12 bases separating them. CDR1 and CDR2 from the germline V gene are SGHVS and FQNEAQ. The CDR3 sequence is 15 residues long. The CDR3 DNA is TGTGCCAGCAGCTTAAGGGTCGGGCCCAACTATGGCTACACCTTC. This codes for CASSLRVGPNYGYTF.